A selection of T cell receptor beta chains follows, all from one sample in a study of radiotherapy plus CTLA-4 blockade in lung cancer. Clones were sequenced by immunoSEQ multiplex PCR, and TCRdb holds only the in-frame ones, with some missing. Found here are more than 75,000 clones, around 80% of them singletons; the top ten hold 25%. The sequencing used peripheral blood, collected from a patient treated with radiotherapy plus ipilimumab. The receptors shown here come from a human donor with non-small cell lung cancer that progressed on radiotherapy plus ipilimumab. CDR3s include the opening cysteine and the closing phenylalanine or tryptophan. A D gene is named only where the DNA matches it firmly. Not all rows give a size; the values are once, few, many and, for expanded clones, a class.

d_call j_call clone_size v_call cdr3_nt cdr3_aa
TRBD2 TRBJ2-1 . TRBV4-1 TGCGCCAGCTTGGGCGGGGGTAATGAGCAGTTCTTC CASLGGGNEQFF
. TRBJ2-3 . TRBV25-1 TGTGCCAGCAGTGAAGCGGGCACAGATACGCAGTATTTT CASSEAGTDTQYF
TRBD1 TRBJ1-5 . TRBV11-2 TGTGCCAGCAGCTCCGACAGGGTGGGTCAGCCCCAGCATTTT CASSSDRVGQPQHF
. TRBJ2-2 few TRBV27 TGTGCCAGCACCCCCATAGACACCGGGGAGCTGTTTTTT CASTPIDTGELFF
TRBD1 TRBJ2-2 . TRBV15 TGTGCCACCAGCAGAGGGCTACAGGGGTTCACCGGGGAGCTGTTTTTT CATSRGLQGFTGELFF
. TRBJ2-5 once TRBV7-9 TGTGCCAGCAGCTACCGTGGAGCCCCACGGCAAGAGACCCAGTACTTC CASSYRGAPRQETQYF
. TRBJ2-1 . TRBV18 TGTGCCAGCTCACCAGGTCCCGGGAGACAGTTCTTC CASSPGPGRQFF
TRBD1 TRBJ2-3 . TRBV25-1 TGTGCCAGCAGTGCCTCCCCGGACAGGGCGGGGACAGATACGCAGTATTTT CASSASPDRAGTDTQYF
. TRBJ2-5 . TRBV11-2 TGTGCCAGCAGCTTAGGGCAAGAGACCCAGTACTTC CASSLGQETQYF
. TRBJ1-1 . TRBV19 TGTGCCTCCACCCTGGGAGGGGTTAGGGACACTGAAGCTTTCTTT CASTLGGVRDTEAFF
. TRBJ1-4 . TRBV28 TGTGCCAGCAGTTCCCTCTTAAAAAATGAAAAACTGTTTTTT CASSSLLKNEKLFF
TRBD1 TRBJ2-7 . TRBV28 TGTGCCAGCAAGAGACAGGGCTCTTACGAGCAGTACTTC CASKRQGSYEQYF
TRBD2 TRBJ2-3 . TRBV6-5 TGTGCCAGCAGCCGAAAGCGGGATTCGACAGATACGCAGTATTTT CASSRKRDSTDTQYF
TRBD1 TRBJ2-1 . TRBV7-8 TGTGCCAGCGGGACCGGGACAGGGAACAATGAGCAGTTCTTC CASGTGTGNNEQFF
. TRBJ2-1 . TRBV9 TGTGCCAGCAGCGTTACAGGCAATGAGCAGTTCTTC CASSVTGNEQFF
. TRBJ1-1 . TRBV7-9 TGTGCCAGCAGCTTTGTCACTTTGAACACTGAAGCTTTCTTT CASSFVTLNTEAFF
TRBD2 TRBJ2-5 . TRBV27 TGTGCCAGCAAATCTAGCGGTCAGTACCAAGAGACCCAGTACTTC CASKSSGQYQETQYF
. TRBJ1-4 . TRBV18 TGTGCCAGTTCCGAAAACTCACAGGGAAATGAAAAACTGTTTTTT CASSENSQGNEKLFF
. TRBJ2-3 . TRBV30 TGTGCCTGCAAAAGGCCCGGACGGATTCCCACAGATACGCAGTATTTT CACKRPGRIPTDTQYF
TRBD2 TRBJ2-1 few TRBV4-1 TGCGCCAGCAGCCAAGATTATAGTGGGACTAGGAAAAACAATGAGCAGTTCTTC CASSQDYSGTRKNNEQFF
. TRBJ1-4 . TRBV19 TGTGCCACCCGCGGTTTAGGCGTAGAAAAACTGTTTTTT CATRGLGVEKLFF
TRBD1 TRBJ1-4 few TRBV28 TGTGCCAGCAGGACCCTTTGGGACAGGGGAGGTGAAAAACTGTTTTTT CASRTLWDRGGEKLFF
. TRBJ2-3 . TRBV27 TGTGCCAGCAGTGGTCGGATACGGGGCACAGATACGCAGTATTTT CASSGRIRGTDTQYF
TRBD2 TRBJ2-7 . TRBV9 TGTGCCAGCAGCGTAGGGGACTATACCTACGAGCAGTACTTC CASSVGDYTYEQYF
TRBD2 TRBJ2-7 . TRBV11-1 TGTGCCAGCAGCTTAAATTCGGGACTAGCTCTTGGCGAGCAGTACTTC CASSLNSGLALGEQYF
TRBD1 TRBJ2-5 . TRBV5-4 TGTGCCAGCAGCAGCTTACAGGGGGTTGAGACCCAGTACTTC CASSSLQGVETQYF
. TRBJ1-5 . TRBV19 TGTGCCAGTAGATCAGACAGTACGTATCGTCAGCCCCAGCATTTT CASRSDSTYRQPQHF
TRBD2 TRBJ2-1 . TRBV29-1 TGCAGCGTTGAGTACTGGACAGGAGCACGGACTAGCGGTTACAATGAGCAGTTCTTC CSVEYWTGARTSGYNEQFF
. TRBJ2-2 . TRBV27 TGTGCCAGCAGAACCCTACAGAACACCGGGGAGCTGTTTTTT CASRTLQNTGELFF
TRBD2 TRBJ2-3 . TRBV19 TGTGCCAGTAGTCCAAATAGCGGGAGTTACACAGATACGCAGTATTTT CASSPNSGSYTDTQYF
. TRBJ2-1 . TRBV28 TGTGCCAGCAGTTTACCCCTCCTCGGGAGTGCCAATGAGCAGTTCTTC CASSLPLLGSANEQFF
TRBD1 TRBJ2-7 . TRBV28 TGTGCCAGCAGTATATCACGGACAGGATCCTACGAGCAGTACTTC CASSISRTGSYEQYF
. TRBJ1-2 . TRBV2 TGTGCCAGCAGTGAAGCGTTGGGGATCCATGGCTACACCTTC CASSEALGIHGYTF
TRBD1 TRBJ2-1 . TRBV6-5 TGTGCCAGCAGGGGGGGGACAGGGTACAATGAGCAGTTCTTC CASRGGTGYNEQFF
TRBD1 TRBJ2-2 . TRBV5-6 TGTGCCAGCAGTCGGGACAGGGGTGTTAACACCGGGGAGCTGTTTTTT CASSRDRGVNTGELFF
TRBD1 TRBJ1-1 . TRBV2 TGTGCCAGCAACCCCACCGGGACAGAGAGCACTGAAGCTTTCTTT CASNPTGTESTEAFF
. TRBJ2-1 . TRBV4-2 TGTGCCAGCAGCCAAGAGTCCCTAGCGAAGTTCAATGAGCAGTTCTTC CASSQESLAKFNEQFF
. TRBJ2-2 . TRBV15 TGTGCCACCAGCAGCGCTGCGACCCAAACCGGGGAGCTGTTTTTT CATSSAATQTGELFF
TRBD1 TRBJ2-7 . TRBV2 TGTGCCAGCAGTTCCGGGACAGGGGTACCCGAGCAGTACTTC CASSSGTGVPEQYF
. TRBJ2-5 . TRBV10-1 TGCGCCAGCAGTGAGTCCGGTGGGAACAGTCAAGAGACCCAGTACTTC CASSESGGNSQETQYF